A single sample gave rise to the 17 T cell receptor beta chains below, sequenced in a study of blood T cells in healthy people across ages. Using a J-beta primer mix together with a sample-barcoded 5' primer, a second PCR was run for about 6 to 11 cycles. TCRdb reprocessed the 5' RACE reads with MiXCR, giving one entry per CDR3 protein. This table holds fewer than 2 million distinct CDR3 sequences, approximately 40% found once. Sequences were obtained from blood. These receptors were taken from a human donor in good health.

This clonotype came up a few times. V gene TRBV7-8 combines with J gene TRBJ2-5, with D possibly being TRBD1 (6 bases). This CDR3 spans 19 amino acids. V was pared by 3 bases and J by 4 bases, with 27 bases between. Germline loops: CDR1 SGHVS, CDR2 FQNEAQ. The CDR3 sequence: CASSFRGIGSFNSIETQYF. The CDR3 DNA reads as TGTGCCAGCAGCTTCAGGGGTATTGGGTCGTTCAACAGCATAGAGACCCAGTACTTC.

This clonotype was observed many times. The chain joins TRBV20-1 to TRBJ2-7; D gene ambiguous. The V and J ends lost 3 bases and 1 base respectively, with 4 bases between them. CDR1 DFQATT and CDR2 SNEGSKA come from the germline V gene (reference sequence). This CDR3 comprises 11 residues. This chain's CDR3 is CSASPSYEQYF. The CDR3 coding sequence is TGCAGTGCTAGTCCTTCCTACGAGCAGTACTTC.

This chain links TRBV27 with TRBJ2-5; perhaps TRBD2 as D (5 bases). The germline V gene has CDR1 MNHEY and CDR2 SMNVEV (reference sequence). The V end was cut by 2 bases, the J end by 11 bases, with 21 bases between. The length of the CDR3 is 15 residues. CDR3 region: CASSLLQGGQARQYF. The CDR3 DNA sequence: TGTGCCAGCAGTTTACTGCAAGGAGGTCAAGCTAGGCAGTACTTC.

The J gene is TRBJ2-6, the V gene TRBV9, with a tentative D call TRBD1 (5 bases). V lost 4 bases and J lost 3, with 14 bases in between. The germline V gene encodes CDR1 SGDLS and CDR2 YYNGEE. The CDR3 is 16 amino acids. The DNA of the CDR3 is TGTGCCAGCAGCTCATTCAGGGTTGATGGGGCCAACGTCCTGACTTTC. Translated: CASSSFRVDGANVLTF.

The CDR3, as DNA: TGTGCCAGCCAGGACAGCCGTAACTATGGCTACACCTTC. Encoded protein: CASQDSRNYGYTF. This chain uses TRBV28 with TRBJ1-2; D possibly corresponds to TRBD1 (6 bases). Per germline, CDR1 MDHEN and CDR2 SYDVKM. This CDR3 has 13 amino acids. With 8 bases removed from V and 1 base from J, the gap between germline ends came to 11 bases.

V usage is TRBV7-6 and J usage is TRBJ2-7; 7 bases agree with TRBD1. The trim removed 0 bases at V and 4 bases at J, leaving 9 bases unmatched. CDR3 length equals 16 residues. Looked up from germline, CDR1 is SGHVS and CDR2 is FNYEAQ. CDR3 DNA sequence: TGTGCCAGCAGCTTAGCGCTAGGGACAGACTTATACGAGCAGTACTTC. Translating gives CASSLALGTDLYEQYF.

The rearrangement uses TRBV7-9 and TRBJ2-3; 8 nucleotides agree with TRBD2. V lost 5 bases, J lost 2 bases, and 9 bases stayed unmatched. The germline V gene encodes CDR1 SEHNR and CDR2 FQNEAQ (reference sequence). The CDR3 covers 16 residues. Written as DNA, the CDR3 is TGTGCCAGCAGCCCCGGGGGGGGAGCTAACACAGATACGCAGTATTTT. It encodes CASSPGGGANTDTQYF.

The genes are TRBV7-9 and TRBJ2-1, with 9 bases matching TRBD2. Germline lookup yields CDR1 SEHNR and CDR2 FQNEAQ (reference sequence). The V and J ends lost 4 bases and 5 bases, in that order; junction bases with no gene match: 6. The CDR3 extends over 15 amino acids. The CDR3: CASSSGLAKHNEQFF. CDR3 DNA: TGTGCCAGCAGCTCGGGACTAGCAAAACACAATGAGCAGTTCTTC.

The chain recombines TRBV2 with TRBJ2-7; D is ambiguous. V gave up 2 bases and J gave up 6 bases, with 14 bases separating them. Germline V gives CDR1 SNHLY, CDR2 FYNNEI. The CDR3 contains 14 residues. The CDR3 DNA is TGTGCCAGCAGTGAACAAGCAGGATTTAGCGAGCAGTACTTC. It specifies CASSEQAGFSEQYF.

The chain recombines TRBV12-3 or TRBV12-4 with TRBJ2-3; D unclear. This CDR3 comprises 13 residues. V shed 6 bases and J shed 6 bases, with 13 bases lying between them. The CDR3 spells CASSQGQKDTQYF. The CDR3 DNA follows: TGTGCCAGCAGCCAAGGGCAAAAGGATACGCAGTATTTT.

This clonotype was seen only a few times. The chain carries TRBV7-2 and TRBJ2-5, with 14 positions matching TRBD2. There are 14 residues in the CDR3. V lost 3 bases and J lost 7; bases outside the gene matches: 1. Per the germline V gene, CDR1 is SGHTA and CDR2 is FQGNSA. CDR3 residues: CASSLTSGGVTQYF. CDR3 bases: TGTGCCAGCAGCTTGACTAGCGGGGGGGTGACCCAGTACTTC.

The chain carries TRBV19 and TRBJ2-4; D gene unclear. The germline V and J ends were trimmed by 3 bases and 8 bases, with 26 bases remaining between them. Germline CDR1 reads LNHDA; CDR2 reads SQIVND (reference sequence). The CDR3 covers 18 residues. CDR3 nucleotide sequence: TGTGCCAGTAGTATGAATGTGTTGGAGCCAAGGGAACGGGACATTCAGTACTTC. It yields the protein CASSMNVLEPRERDIQYF.

This clonotype was seen only a few times. This chain connects TRBV20-1 to TRBJ2-5; 8 nucleotides align to TRBD1. The junction had 10 bases not matched to a gene; V was cut back by 5 bases and J by 5 bases. In germline, CDR1 is DFQATT, CDR2 SNEGSKA (reference sequence). This CDR3 spans 14 amino acids. In DNA, the CDR3 is TGCAGTGCTGGAAGACAGGGGTTAAGGGAGACCCAGTACTTC. Amino acid sequence: CSAGRQGLRETQYF.

This clonotype was observed a few times. The chain combines TRBV29-1 with TRBJ1-1, with D perhaps TRBD1 (6 bases). V lost 3 bases, J lost 6 bases, and 14 bases lay in between. The CDR3 runs to 13 residues. CDR1 is SQVTM, CDR2 ANQGSEA, per germline. The CDR3 nucleotides read TGCAGCGTTGAGGTTAGGGGGACTTCTGAAGCTTTCTTT. Protein sequence: CSVEVRGTSEAFF.

J is TRBJ2-1 and V is TRBV7-9, with D perhaps being TRBD1 or TRBD2 (7 bases each). This CDR3 spans 14 amino acids. Trimming shortened V by 6 bases and J by 8 bases, and 17 bases separated the two germline ends. From germline, CDR1 is SEHNR and CDR2 FQNEAQ (reference sequence). CDR3 loop: CASRLIPGGDEQFF. DNA of the CDR3: TGTGCCAGCAGATTAATTCCAGGGGGGGATGAGCAGTTCTTC.

The V gene is TRBV7-9, the J gene TRBJ2-7; D remains unclear. V was clipped by 5 bases and J by 3 bases, with 20 bases between them. Germline assignment: CDR1 SEHNR and CDR2 FQNEAQ (reference sequence). The CDR3 sequence is 16 residues long. CDR3 bases: TGTGCCAGCAGCCCACAAGGTGGTTACGCTCTCTACGAGCAGTACTTC. Translated: CASSPQGGYALYEQYF.

This clonotype was detected a few times. The chain carries TRBV5-8 and TRBJ2-4; 8 nucleotides agree with TRBD1. The J call may be incorrect, as the DNA end agrees better with TRBJ2-7. Germline V gives CDR1 SGHTS, CDR2 YDEGEE. The CDR3 runs 16 residues. CDR3 sequence: CASSLTEADRDHEQYF. The CDR3 bases are TGTGCCAGCAGCTTGACGGAGGCGGACAGGGACCACGAGCAGTACTTC.